The next 20 T cell receptor beta chains were all read from a single sample in a study of T cells after yellow fever vaccination (dated by TCRdb to about 2019). Taken with the paper, the label for treatment or condition translates to: live attenuated yellow fever vaccine strain. The library was obtained by 5' RACE. Sequencing used an Illumina NovaSeq 6000. TCRdb applied fastp at Q25 and MiXCR to the public reads, then kept only in-frame beta chains. Rows are combined by CDR3 protein, so each entry shows the most common genes and DNA. The sample includes approximately 120,000 distinct CDR3 sequences, with 13% to 15% observed a single time. Approximately 39% of the sample goes to the ten largest clones. This material consisted of CD8+ T cells sorted from PBMCs, taken 5 days after the yellow fever booster vaccination. These receptors were collected from a man aged 18 to 30 who received the YFV17D yellow fever vaccine.

This clonotype was found a few times. The CDR3 nucleotides are TGCGCCAGCAGCCAAGTATTAGGGCTCACCGGGGAGCTGTTTTTT. This codes for CASSQVLGLTGELFF. The genes are TRBV4-1 and TRBJ2-2; D gene uncertain. The germline gives CDR1 MGHRA, CDR2 YSYEKL. V was shortened by 1 base and J by 4 bases, with 10 bases between the two germline ends. CDR3 length: 15 residues.

In its sample, this clonotype was seen a few times. This chain uses TRBV27 with TRBJ1-2; weak D call: TRBD1 (5 bases). The CDR3 sequence is 14 residues long. Germline values: CDR1 MNHEY, CDR2 SMNVEV (reference sequence). V shed 6 bases and J shed 7 bases, with 18 bases lying between them. The CDR3 sequence is CASSLSRGNSGYTF. CDR3 DNA: TGTGCCAGCAGCCTCTCTAGGGGTAATAGTGGCTACACCTTC.

The chain carries TRBV10-3 and TRBJ2-7; 7 bases are shared with TRBD1. The CDR3 is 15 residues long. V trimming: 2 bases; J trimming: 3 bases; junction bases outside the gene matches: 7. Germline V gene data show CDR1 as ENHRY and CDR2 as SYGVKD. CDR3 nucleotides: TGTGCCATCAGTGAGGAGAGGTCAGGGGGCTACGAGCAGTACTTC. It encodes CAISEERSGGYEQYF.

This clonotype was seen more than once but under ten times. The chain recombines TRBV21-1 with TRBJ1-1; TRBD1, the table's D call, lacks a check against the DNA. TRBV21-1 represents a pseudogene. The CDR3 is made up of 17 amino acids. CDR3 loop: CASSKVYVDRPNTEAFF. CDR3 in DNA: TGTGCCAGCAGCAAAGTTTATGTCGACAGGCCGAACACTGAAGCTTTCTTT.

This clonotype was seen more than once but under ten times. This sequence joins TRBV7-9 and TRBJ1-3; D ambiguous. V lost 8 bases, J lost 7 bases, and 6 bases lay in between. The CDR3 is 10 residues long. The germline CDR1 and CDR2 sequences are SEHNR and FQNEAQ (reference sequence). The DNA for the CDR3 is TGTGCCAGCTCGGGGAACACCATATATTTT. Translating it yields CASSGNTIYF.

This chain connects TRBV7-2 to TRBJ2-5; 12 bases are shared with TRBD2. V lost 6 bases, J lost 3 bases, and 5 bases stayed unmatched. The germline CDR1 and CDR2 sequences are SGHTA and FQGNSA. This CDR3 is 15 amino acids long. The CDR3 sequence: CASSPLAGGEETQYF. The CDR3 DNA follows: TGTGCCAGCAGTCCCCTAGCGGGGGGGGAAGAGACCCAGTACTTC.

The genes are TRBV7-2 and TRBJ1-5; the D is unclear. Germline-derived CDR1 and CDR2 are SGHTA and FQGNSA. Between the trimmed V and J ends, which lost 4 bases and 6 bases, there was a span of 10 bases. The CDR3 loop spans 13 amino acids. The CDR3 here is CASSSPGTQPQHF. The CDR3 coding sequence is TGTGCCAGCAGCTCGCCCGGTACTCAGCCCCAGCATTTT.

This clonotype was seen only a few times. V gene TRBV29-1 combines with J gene TRBJ2-5, with no clear D. The CDR3 has 11 amino acids. Deletions cut 5 bases from V and 0 bases from J, with 4 bases between. The germline CDR1 and CDR2 sequences are SQVTM and ANQGSEA. The CDR3 DNA reads TGCAGCGTTTCCCACCAAGAGACCCAGTACTTC. Its translation is CSVSHQETQYF.

This clonotype was seen a handful of times. This chain links TRBV10-2 with TRBJ2-3, with 14 bases matching TRBD2. CDR1 WSHSY and CDR2 SAAADI come from the germline V gene. With V trimmed by 2 bases and J by 0 bases, 7 bases remained unmatched. The CDR3 sequence is 19 residues long. The DNA for the CDR3 is TGCGCCAGCAGTGAGCTGGGACTAGCGGGGGACCTGAGCACAGATACGCAGTATTTT. This codes for CASSELGLAGDLSTDTQYF.

The chain is built from TRBV7-9 and TRBJ2-2; possibly TRBD2 for D (6 bases). CDR1 is SEHNR and CDR2 is FQNEAQ in the germline V gene (reference sequence). Deletions cut 5 bases from V and 9 bases from J, with 16 bases between. The CDR3 is made up of 14 amino acids. The CDR3 region is CASSRDSVVRELFF. The CDR3 DNA reads TGTGCCAGCAGCCGGGACTCAGTGGTGCGGGAGCTGTTTTTT.

The chain has TRBV6-5 and TRBJ2-2, with D perhaps matching TRBD1 or TRBD2 (6 bases each). V was shortened by 6 bases and J by 4 bases, with 15 bases between the two germline ends. The CDR3 consists of 15 residues. Germline loops: CDR1 MNHEY, CDR2 SVGAGI. CDR3 in amino acids: CASSHWGARTGELFF. In DNA form, the CDR3 reads TGTGCCAGCAGCCATTGGGGGGCGCGCACCGGGGAGCTGTTTTTT.

This clonotype has only a few counts. The V call is TRBV5-1, the J call TRBJ2-7; TRBD1 or TRBD2 may be the D gene (6 bases each). Trimming took off 3 bases at V and 0 bases at J, with 16 bases between the two ends. The CDR3 runs to 16 residues. Germline V gene lookup returns CDR1 SGHRS and CDR2 YFSETQ. This CDR3 is CASSSTEGGSSYEQYF. The CDR3 DNA sequence: TGCGCCAGCAGCTCTACTGAGGGGGGCAGCTCCTACGAGCAGTACTTC.

This clonotype occurred a few times. The chain is built from TRBV14 and TRBJ2-3; D gene uncertain. Germline loops: CDR1 SGHDN, CDR2 FVKESK. Trimming pared 4 bases from V and 2 bases from J, leaving 13 bases between. The CDR3 runs 15 residues. CDR3 amino acids: CASSLLGGVTDTQYF. CDR3 nucleotides: TGTGCCAGCAGCCTCCTGGGCGGCGTCACAGATACGCAGTATTTT. Together with reference TRBV14 and TRBJ2-3, the CDR3 gives the full variable domain: EAGVTQFPSHSVIEKGQTVTLRCDPISGHDNLYWYRRVMGKEIKFLLHFVKESKQDESGMPNNRFLAERTGGTYSTLKVQPAELEDSGVYFCASSLLGGVTDTQYFGPGTRLTVL.

This clonotype was observed once. This chain joins TRBV5-1 and TRBJ1-1, with D unclear. Trimming took 3 bases from V and 1 from J, leaving 13 bases between them. CDR1 and CDR2 from the germline V gene are SGHRS and YFSETQ. CDR3 length equals 15 residues. The chain's CDR3 is CASSSTGPWNTEAFF. CDR3 sequence (DNA): TGCGCCAGCAGCTCCACGGGTCCTTGGAACACTGAAGCTTTCTTT. Using reference TRBV5-1 and TRBJ1-1 for the parts outside the CDR3, the full variable domain is KAGVTQTPRYLIKTRGQQVTLSCSPISGHRSVSWYQQTPGQGLQFLFEYFSETQRNKGNFPGRFSGRQFSNSRSEMNVSTLELGDSALYLCASSSTGPWNTEAFFGQGTRLTVV.

This sequence joins TRBV23-1 and TRBJ2-2; D is undetermined. TRBV23-1 is placed among ORFs of uncertain function. The CDR3 loop spans 16 amino acids. V lost 6 bases, J lost 5 bases, and 19 bases lay in between. The CDR3 DNA sequence: TGCGCCAGCAGCTCCTACCGGCCCCTCTTGACCGGGGAGCTGTTTTTT. Its translation: CASSSYRPLLTGELFF.

The rearrangement uses TRBV23-1 and TRBJ2-3; D call uncertain. TRBV23-1 has ORF status, its function being uncertain. Trimming took off 7 bases at V and 7 bases at J, with 30 bases between the two ends. The CDR3 runs to 18 residues. CDR3 in amino acids: CASTTHNQALAPYYTQYF. The DNA for the CDR3 is TGCGCCAGCACCACCCATAATCAGGCCCTTGCCCCTTATTATACGCAGTATTTT.

This clonotype came up many times. The J gene is TRBJ2-1, the V gene TRBV7-6; 9 bases fit TRBD1. J gave up 7 bases and V 4 bases, and 2 bases lay outside the gene matches. The CDR3 runs to 13 residues. Per germline, CDR1 SGHVS and CDR2 FNYEAQ. CDR3 bases: TGTGCCAGCAGCTCTGGGACAGGGAATGAGCAGTTCTTC. Residues: CASSSGTGNEQFF.

The chain has TRBV5-1 and TRBJ1-4, with 7 nucleotides matching TRBD1. V gave up 5 bases and J gave up 8 bases; unmatched junction bases: 9. This CDR3 contains 14 residues. Germline CDR1 is SGHRS and CDR2 is YFSETQ. The CDR3 is CASSSDRDEEKLFF. The CDR3, as DNA: TGCGCCAGCAGTTCCGACAGGGATGAAGAAAAACTGTTTTTT. The variable domain in full, with the rest retrieved from reference TRBV5-1 and TRBJ1-4, is KAGVTQTPRYLIKTRGQQVTLSCSPISGHRSVSWYQQTPGQGLQFLFEYFSETQRNKGNFPGRFSGRQFSNSRSEMNVSTLELGDSALYLCASSSDRDEEKLFFGSGTQLSVL.

Only a few counts were recorded for this clonotype. The chain recombines TRBV12-3 or TRBV12-4 with TRBJ2-5; 8 nucleotides agree with TRBD1. This CDR3 is built from 14 residues. V shed 4 bases, J shed 2 bases, and the junction held 3 bases outside the gene matches. The CDR3 DNA reads as TGTGCCAGCAGTTCGGACAGGGCGCAAGAGACCCAGTACTTC. Residues: CASSSDRAQETQYF.

The chain couples TRBV28 to TRBJ2-3; the match to TRBD2 covers 7 bases. Per the germline V gene, CDR1 is MDHEN and CDR2 is SYDVKM. The J segment lost 2 bases and the V segment lost 8 bases, leaving 1 base of the junction unmatched. The CDR3 has 12 residues. The CDR3 spells CASGGDTDTQYF. As DNA, the CDR3 is TGTGCCAGCGGGGGGGACACAGATACGCAGTATTTT.